Here is one T cell receptor (beta chain) with its context. Generated by immunoSEQ multiplex PCR, the TCRdb table keeps only in-frame clones and is missing some. This table holds roughly 170,000 clones, around 90% found once. The data stem from a study of control samples from healthy donors and cancer patients. The CDR3 runs to 13 residues. V dropped 5 bases and J dropped 1 base, with 8 bases sitting between them. V gene TRBV12-3 or TRBV12-4 combines with J gene TRBJ1-1; D is ambiguous. Specimen: blood. The source is a woman aged 40 to 55 in good health. The CDR3, as DNA: TGTGCCAGCAGTCCTGACTCGAACACTGAAGCTTTCTTT. It yields the protein CASSPDSNTEAFF.